The clone carrying this T cell receptor beta chain occurred many times. This sample is part of a study of identical twins. This CDR3 comprises 15 residues. V lost 4 bases, J lost 4 bases, and 10 bases stayed unmatched. CDR1 is SGHKS and CDR2 is YYEKEE in the germline V gene (reference sequence). TCRdb reprocessed the 5' RACE reads with MiXCR, giving one entry per CDR3 protein. The data hold about 530,000 distinct CDR3 sequences, with approximately 16% observed a single time. This sample was shared with a second study, whose subject was yellow fever vaccine responses in identical twins.

The sample consisted of CD4+ T cells sorted from blood. This receptor was obtained from a woman between 18 and 29 years old in good health. The rearrangement joins TRBV5-5 to TRBJ1-1; 7 nucleotides align to TRBD1. CDR3 in DNA: TGTGCCAGCAGCAGCGACCCGGGACAGCTCACTGAAGCTTTCTTT. Its protein product is CASSSDPGQLTEAFF.